This T cell receptor beta chain derives from a study of T-cell memory formation after mild COVID-19. Study-wide results and caveats: The study found balanced CD4/CD8 in clones contracting day 15 to 85 and a CD4+ lean in later expanders. CM and EM subsets held most contracting CD4+ clones; EMRA held CD8+ ones.

With respect to this clonotype: Its antigen is undetermined.

MiXCR was run by TCRdb on the 5' RACE reads, yielding one entry per CDR3 protein. The table lists hundreds of thousands of distinct CDR3 sequences, just over 20% of them singletons. The sequence was obtained from an adult woman who had mild COVID-19 (a few samples of this study predate the infection). Cell type and time point are not known. The specimen was PBMCs or a T cell subset sorted from them (not recorded which).

CDR3 in DNA: TGTGCCAGCAGCTTACATACAGGGGGCTCTGGGGCCAACGTCCTGACTTTC. Its translation is CASSLHTGGSGANVLTF. The V call is TRBV11-2, the J call TRBJ2-6; 8 nucleotides line up with TRBD1. Unmatched junction bases numbered 3, after V lost 2 bases and J lost 0 bases. The CDR3 contains 17 residues. CDR1 and CDR2 from the germline V gene are SGHAT and FQNNGV.